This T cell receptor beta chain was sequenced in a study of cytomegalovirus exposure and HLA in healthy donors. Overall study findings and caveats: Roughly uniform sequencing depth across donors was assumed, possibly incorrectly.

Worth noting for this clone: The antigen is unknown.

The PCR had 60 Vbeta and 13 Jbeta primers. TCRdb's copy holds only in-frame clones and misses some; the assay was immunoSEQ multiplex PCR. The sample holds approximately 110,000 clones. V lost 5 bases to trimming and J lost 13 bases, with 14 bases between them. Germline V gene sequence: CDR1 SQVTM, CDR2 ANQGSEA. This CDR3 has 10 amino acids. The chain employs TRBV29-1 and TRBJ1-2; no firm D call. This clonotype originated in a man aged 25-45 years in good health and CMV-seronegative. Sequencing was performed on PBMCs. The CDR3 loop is CSVNEALGTF. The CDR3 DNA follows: TGCAGCGTTAACGAAGCGCTAGGCACCTTC. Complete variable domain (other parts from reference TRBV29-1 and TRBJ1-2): SAVISQKPSRDICQRGTSLTIQCQVDSQVTMMFWYRQQPGQSLTLIATANQGSEATYESGFVIDKFPISRPNLTFSTLTVSNMSPEDSSIYLCSVNEALGTFGSGTRLTVV.